Below are 5 T cell receptor beta chains sequenced from a single sample in a study of shared clonotypes between healthy human individuals (dated by TCRdb to the early 2020s). The library was obtained by the immunoSEQ multiplex PCR assay. TCRdb re-hosts the immuneACCESS table, in-frame sequences only. Its copies lack some clones; in the studies checked, an unresolved V gene accounts for under half of them, and the cause for the rest is not known. The sample records millions of clones, roughly 92% of which are singletons. The ten biggest clones cover about 0.13% of the sample. Sample: naive CD4+ T cells sorted from blood. The sample's cell subset or site label, decoded: CD45RA+ positively selected. These receptors all stem from a man younger than 35 in good health.

The V call is TRBV27, the J call TRBJ1-2, with TRBD1 matching 7 bases. V lost 0 bases and J lost 4; bases outside the gene matches: 8. The CDR3 is made up of 16 amino acids. Germline CDR1 reads MNHEY; CDR2 reads SMNVEV (reference sequence). The CDR3 loop is CASSLSGTGDSYGYTF. CDR3 sequence (DNA): TGTGCCAGCAGTTTATCGGGAACAGGGGATTCCTATGGCTACACCTTC.

The chain uses TRBV7-2 and TRBJ1-2; D gene ambiguous. V lost 5 bases to trimming and J lost 0 bases, with 13 bases between them. The germline V gene encodes CDR1 SGHTA and CDR2 FQGNSA. CDR3 length: 15 residues. CDR3 sequence: CASSDRERTNYGYTF. CDR3 coding DNA: TGTGCCAGCAGCGATCGGGAGCGCACTAACTATGGCTACACCTTC.

The CDR3 sequence is CASSFKSFTGELFF. DNA of the CDR3: TGTGCCAGCAGCTTTAAGTCATTCACCGGGGAGCTGTTTTTT. The chain employs TRBV11-2 and TRBJ2-2, with D unresolved. The CDR3 loop spans 14 amino acids. Germline assignment: CDR1 SGHAT and CDR2 FQNNGV. V was trimmed by 3 bases and J by 4 bases, leaving 9 bases between them.

The chain couples TRBV5-1 to TRBJ1-1, with D possibly TRBD1 on 5 matching bases. CDR1 is SGHRS, CDR2 YFSETQ, per germline. This CDR3 region has 14 residues. The V and J ends lost 0 bases and 5 bases respectively, with 11 bases between them. The CDR3 DNA follows: TGCGCCAGCAGCTTGGACCCGGCAGGGACTGAAGCTTTCTTT. Encoded protein: CASSLDPAGTEAFF.

On this clone itself: A read error may account for a junction end that differs from germline. CDR3 sequence reads: CASRGTSTNTQYF. DNA for the CDR3: TGTGCCAGCAGGGGGACTAGCACAAATACGCAGTATTTT. The chain recombines TRBV7-6 with TRBJ2-3, with TRBD2 matching over 9 bases. CDR1 is SGHVS and CDR2 is FNYEAQ in the germline V gene. The CDR3 has 13 amino acids.